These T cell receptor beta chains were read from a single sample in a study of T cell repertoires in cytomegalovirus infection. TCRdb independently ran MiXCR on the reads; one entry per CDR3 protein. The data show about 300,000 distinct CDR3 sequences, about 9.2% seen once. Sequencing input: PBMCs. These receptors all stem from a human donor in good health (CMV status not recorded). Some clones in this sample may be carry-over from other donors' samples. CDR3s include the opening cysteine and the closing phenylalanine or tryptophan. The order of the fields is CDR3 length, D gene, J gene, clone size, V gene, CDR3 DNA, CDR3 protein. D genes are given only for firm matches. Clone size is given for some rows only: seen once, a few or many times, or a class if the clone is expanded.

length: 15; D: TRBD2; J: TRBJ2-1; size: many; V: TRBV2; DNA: TGTGCCAGCAGTGATAAGGGACTAGCCGTTAATGAGCAGTTCTTC; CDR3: CASSDKGLAVNEQFF
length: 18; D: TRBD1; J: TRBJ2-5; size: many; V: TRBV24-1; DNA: TGTGCCACCAGTGACCAAAGGGCGCGGACAGGACTTATGGAGACCCAGTACTTC; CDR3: CATSDQRARTGLMETQYF
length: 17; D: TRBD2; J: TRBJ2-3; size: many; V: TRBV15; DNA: TGTGCCACCAGCAGAGTTGGCGGGGGGGCCATCAGAAATACGCAGTATTTT; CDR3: CATSRVGGGAIRNTQYF
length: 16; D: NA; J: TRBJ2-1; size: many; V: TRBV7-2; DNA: TGTGCCAGCAGCTTAGTTTGGGCGGGGGCGGAAAATGAGCAGTTCTTC; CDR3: CASSLVWAGAENEQFF
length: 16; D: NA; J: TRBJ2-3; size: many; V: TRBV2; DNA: TGTGCCAGCAATCAATCCCCGGGACTGAGGGCAGATACGCAGTATTTT; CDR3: CASNQSPGLRADTQYF
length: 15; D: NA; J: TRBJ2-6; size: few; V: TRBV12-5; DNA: TGTGCTAGTGGTCCGACCGGCTCCGGGGCCAACGTCCTGACTTTC; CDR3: CASGPTGSGANVLTF
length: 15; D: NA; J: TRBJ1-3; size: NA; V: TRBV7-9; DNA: TGTGCCAGCAGCCCGGGACGGGACGTTGGAAACACCATATATTTT; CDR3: CASSPGRDVGNTIYF
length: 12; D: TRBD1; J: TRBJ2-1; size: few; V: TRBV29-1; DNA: TGCAGCCACAGGGGAGTCTACAATGAGCAGTTCTTC; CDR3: CSHRGVYNEQFF
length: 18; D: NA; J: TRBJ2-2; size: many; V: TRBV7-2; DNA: TGTGCCAGCAGCTTCCGGGGCCTAGCAAGGGGCAACACCGGGGAGCTGTTTTTT; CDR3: CASSFRGLARGNTGELFF
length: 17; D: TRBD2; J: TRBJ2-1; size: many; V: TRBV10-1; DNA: TGCGCCAGCAGTCCAGATCCAGCGGGGGGGTTCTACAATGAGCAGTTCTTC; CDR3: CASSPDPAGGFYNEQFF
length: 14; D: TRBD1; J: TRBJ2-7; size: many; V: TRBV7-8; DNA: TGTGCCAGCAGCTTAGCGGGACAGTCCTACGAGCAGTACTTC; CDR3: CASSLAGQSYEQYF
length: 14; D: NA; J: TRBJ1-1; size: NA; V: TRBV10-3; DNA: TGTGCCATCAGTGAGTCGGGAAGGTTTCCGAGTGCTTTCTTT; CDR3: CAISESGRFPSAFF
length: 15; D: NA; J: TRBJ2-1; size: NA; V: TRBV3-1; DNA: TGTGCCAGCAGCTCCCGTCTAGGGGCAGAAAATGAGCAGTTCTTC; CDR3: CASSSRLGAENEQFF
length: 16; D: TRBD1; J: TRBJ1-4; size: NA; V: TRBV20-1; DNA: TGCAGTGCTGAAGGGGGCCGCCAAGGGACTAATGAAAAACTGTTTTTT; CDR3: CSAEGGRQGTNEKLFF
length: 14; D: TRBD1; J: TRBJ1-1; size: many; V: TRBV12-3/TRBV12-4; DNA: TGTGCCAGCAGTTTCGACAGGGTGAGCACTGAAGCTTTCTTT; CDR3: CASSFDRVSTEAFF
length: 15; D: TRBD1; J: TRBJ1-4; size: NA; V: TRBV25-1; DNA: TGTGCCAGCAGTCTAAGAGGACAGGGGGATGAAAAACTGTTTTTT; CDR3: CASSLRGQGDEKLFF
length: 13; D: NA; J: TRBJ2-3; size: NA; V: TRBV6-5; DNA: TGTGCCACCCAGGGGGGGAACACAGATACGCAGTATTTT; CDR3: CATQGGNTDTQYF
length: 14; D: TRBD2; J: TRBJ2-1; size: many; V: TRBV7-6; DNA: TGTGCCAGCAGCACCCCGGGACTAGCGGGGGGACAGTTCTTC; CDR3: CASSTPGLAGGQFF
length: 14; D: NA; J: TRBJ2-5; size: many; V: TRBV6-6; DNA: TGTGCCAGCAGTTACCTAGCCCCCCAGGAGACCCAGTACTTC; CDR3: CASSYLAPQETQYF
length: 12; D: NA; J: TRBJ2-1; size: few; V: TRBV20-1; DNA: TGCAGTGCGGTGGGCCCCCTCGGGGAGCAGTTCTTC; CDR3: CSAVGPLGEQFF
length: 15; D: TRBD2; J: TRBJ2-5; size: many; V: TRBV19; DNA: TGTGCCAGTAGCCGGACTAGCGGGGAACAAGAGACCCAGTACTTC; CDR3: CASSRTSGEQETQYF
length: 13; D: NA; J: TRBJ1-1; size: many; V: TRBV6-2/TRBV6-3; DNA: TGTGCCAGCAGCCGACATAATCCCACTGAAGCTTTCTTT; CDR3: CASSRHNPTEAFF
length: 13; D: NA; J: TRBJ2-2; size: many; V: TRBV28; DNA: TGTGCCAGTAAAGGTGGGGTCACCGGGGAGCTGTTTTTT; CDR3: CASKGGVTGELFF
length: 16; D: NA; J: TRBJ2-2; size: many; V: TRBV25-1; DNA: TGTGCCAGCAGTGAATGGGGGGGCCGGAACACCGGGGAGCTGTTTTTT; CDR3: CASSEWGGRNTGELFF
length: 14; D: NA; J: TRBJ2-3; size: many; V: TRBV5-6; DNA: TGTGCCAGCAGCTACGGTAGACCTACAGATACGCAGTATTTT; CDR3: CASSYGRPTDTQYF
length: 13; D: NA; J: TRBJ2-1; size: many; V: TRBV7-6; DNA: TGTGCCAGCAGCTTGGACAGATACAATGAGCAGTTCTTC; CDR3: CASSLDRYNEQFF